Below, 10 T cell receptor beta chains from the same sample are listed, as sequenced in a study of control samples from healthy donors and cancer patients. TCRdb's table, derived via immunoSEQ multiplex PCR, lists solely in-frame clones and lacks some. The sample includes roughly 370,000 clones, about nine tenths of them seen just once. Sequenced sample: PBMCs. The receptors originated from a middle-aged man with head and neck cancer.

This clone was seen a single time. This CDR3 is CASSASQGAYEQYF. CDR3 in DNA: TGTGCCAGCAGCGCCTCACAGGGGGCCTACGAGCAGTACTTC. The chain recombines TRBV11-2 with TRBJ2-7; 8 nucleotides line up with TRBD1. CDR3 length equals 14 residues. The V gene end was trimmed by 5 bases and the J gene end by 2 bases; junction bases not matched to a gene: 5. Per germline, CDR1 SGHAT and CDR2 FQNNGV. Filled out from reference TRBV11-2 and TRBJ2-7, the complete variable domain reads EAGVAQSPRYKIIEKRQSVAFWCNPISGHATLYWYQQILGQGPKLLIQFQNNGVVDDSQLPKDRFSAERLKGVDSTLKIQPAKLEDSAVYLCASSASQGAYEQYFGPGTRLTVT.

The rearrangement joins TRBV5-1 to TRBJ1-1, with D unresolved. The germline V gene encodes CDR1 SGHRS and CDR2 YFSETQ. With 4 bases removed from V and 0 bases from J, the gap between germline ends came to 7 bases. The CDR3 totals 13 residues. DNA of the CDR3: TGCGCCAGCAGCCCAGCCGTGAACACTGAAGCTTTCTTT. Translating it yields CASSPAVNTEAFF.

The chain links TRBV4-3 to TRBJ2-4, with 7 bases identical to TRBD2. Trimming removed 0 bases from V and 0 bases from J; junction bases left unmatched: 5. This CDR3 has 17 residues. The germline V gene has CDR1 LGHNA and CDR2 YSLEER. CDR3 in amino acids: CASSQDSSGLAKNIQYF. For the CDR3, the DNA is TGCGCCAGCAGCCAAGATTCTAGCGGACTAGCCAAAAACATTCAGTACTTC.

The chain combines TRBV27 with TRBJ2-7, with 10 bases fitting TRBD1. CDR3 length: 14 amino acids. The germline V gene encodes CDR1 MNHEY and CDR2 SMNVEV (reference sequence). The junction had 8 bases not matched to a gene; V was cut back by 5 bases and J by 7 bases. CDR3 protein: CASSPRGTGDEQYF. The CDR3, as DNA: TGTGCCAGCAGTCCCCGCGGGACAGGGGATGAGCAGTACTTC.

This chain connects TRBV12-3 or TRBV12-4 to TRBJ1-1; 9 bases align to TRBD1. The CDR3 has 12 residues. Trimming removed 6 bases from V and 8 bases from J; junction bases left unmatched: 4. CDR3 protein: CASSRGQGEAFF. The DNA for the CDR3 is TGTGCCAGCAGCCGAGGACAGGGGGAAGCTTTCTTT.

V usage is TRBV27 and J usage is TRBJ1-1, with 9 bases lining up with TRBD1. J lost 4 bases, V lost 2 bases, and 8 bases had no gene match. Germline assignment: CDR1 MNHEY and CDR2 SMNVEV (reference sequence). The CDR3 is 16 amino acids. The CDR3 sequence: CASSLRTGDVGTEAFF. In nucleotides, the CDR3 is TGTGCCAGCAGTTTAAGGACAGGGGATGTGGGCACTGAAGCTTTCTTT.

V is TRBV7-2 and J is TRBJ2-5; D possibly uses TRBD1 or TRBD2 (5 bases each). Germline V lookup: CDR1 SGHTA, CDR2 FQGNSA. Trimming cost V 0 bases and J 5 bases, with 10 bases left between them. The CDR3 sequence is 14 residues long. For the CDR3, the DNA is TGTGCCAGCAGCTTAGCGTTCAGGGAGGAGACCCAGTACTTC. Its protein product is CASSLAFREETQYF.

CDR3 sequence: CASSRTRGSEQYF. The DNA for the CDR3 is TGTGCCAGCAGTCGAACCCGGGGTAGCGAGCAGTACTTC. The V call is TRBV27, the J call TRBJ2-7; a possible D gene is TRBD2 (5 bases). Germline CDR1 reads MNHEY; CDR2 reads SMNVEV (reference sequence). The CDR3 has 13 amino acids. Trimming removed 5 bases from V and 6 bases from J, with 14 bases in between.

This chain links TRBV28 with TRBJ1-4; the D is unclear. The CDR3 covers 14 residues. Trimming stripped 4 bases from V and 7 bases from J, with 13 bases between. Germline CDR1 MDHEN, CDR2 SYDVKM. In DNA, the CDR3 is TGTGCCAGCAGTTCCGTGGGGATTGGTGAAAAACTGTTTTTT. Translating it yields CASSSVGIGEKLFF.

Worth noting for this clone: This clone may be a read error of a much larger clone one base away. The chain has TRBV5-5 and TRBJ2-2, with TRBD1 matching 10 bases. Germline V lookup: CDR1 SGHKS, CDR2 YYEKEE (reference sequence). CDR3 length: 15 residues. With V trimmed by 4 bases and J by 4 bases, 4 bases remained unmatched. The chain's CDR3 is CASSPGTGVTGELFF. Here the CDR3 DNA reads TGTGCCAGCAGCCCCGGGACAGGGGTCACCGGGGAGCTGTTTTTT.